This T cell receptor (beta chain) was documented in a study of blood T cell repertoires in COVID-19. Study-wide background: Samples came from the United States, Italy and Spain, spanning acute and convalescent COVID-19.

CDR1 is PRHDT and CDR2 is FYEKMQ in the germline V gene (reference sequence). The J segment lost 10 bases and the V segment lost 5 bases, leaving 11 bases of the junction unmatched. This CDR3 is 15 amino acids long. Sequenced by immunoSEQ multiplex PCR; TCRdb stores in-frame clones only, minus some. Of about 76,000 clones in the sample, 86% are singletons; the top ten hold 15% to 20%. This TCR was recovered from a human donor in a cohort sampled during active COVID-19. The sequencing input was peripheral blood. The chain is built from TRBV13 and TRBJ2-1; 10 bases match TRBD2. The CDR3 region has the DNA TGTGCCAGCAGCCCCGGTCTAGCGGGGGCACGGGAGCAGTTCTTC. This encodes CASSPGLAGAREQFF.